This T cell receptor (beta chain) was observed in a study of control samples from healthy donors and cancer patients. This clone occurred a few times. Other nucleotide sequences from this sample produce the same CDR3. Sequenced by immunoSEQ multiplex PCR; TCRdb stores in-frame clones only, minus some. The sample lists 150,000 to 190,000 clones, about 94% occurring once. The V and J ends lost 2 bases and 2 bases respectively, with 6 bases between them. The length of the CDR3 is 13 residues. CDR1 is SGHTA and CDR2 is FQGTGA in the germline V gene. The chain couples TRBV7-3 to TRBJ2-5, with D unclear. Sequences were obtained from blood. The TCR was taken from a man aged 50 to 59 in good health. The CDR3 sequence is CASSLGLQETQYF. The CDR3 DNA sequence: TGTGCCAGCAGCTTAGGGCTACAAGAGACCCAGTACTTC.